The 17 T cell receptor beta chains in this list originate from one sample, sequenced in a study of blood T cell repertoires in COVID-19. Data came from immunoSEQ multiplex PCR; TCRdb stores just in-frame clones and leaves some out. The sample shows about 140,000 clones, over 80% of them seen only once. The specimen sequenced was peripheral blood. Every receptor here comes from a woman aged 80 or over with acute or convalescent COVID-19.

V is TRBV6-5 and J is TRBJ2-7, with D possibly TRBD1 on 6 matching bases. The CDR3 extends over 15 amino acids. Germline V gene sequence: CDR1 MNHEY, CDR2 SVGAGI. Between the trimmed V and J ends, which lost 0 bases and 2 bases, there was a span of 11 bases. CDR3 in DNA: TGTGCCAGCAGTTACTCGCAGGGGCGGACCTACGAGCAGTACTTC. It codes for CASSYSQGRTYEQYF.

This chain joins TRBV7-2 and TRBJ1-2; TRBD1 matches 10 bases. CDR1 and CDR2 from the germline V gene are SGHTA and FQGNSA. This CDR3 comprises 15 residues. After removal of 5 bases from V and 5 bases from J, the junction contained 8 bases not matched to a gene. This CDR3 reads CASSLTGQGGYGYTF. CDR3 nucleotides: TGTGCCAGCAGCCTAACCGGACAGGGGGGGTATGGCTACACCTTC.

The chain joins TRBV28 to TRBJ1-4; possibly TRBD1 for D (6 bases). The CDR3 consists of 18 residues. Per germline, CDR1 MDHEN and CDR2 SYDVKM. The V gene lost 3 bases and the J gene lost 0 bases, with 17 bases spanning the gap. For the CDR3, the DNA is TGTGCCAGCAGTTTGTCAGGGGCCCTTCCCGCAACTAATGAAAAACTGTTTTTT. Residues: CASSLSGALPATNEKLFF.

The rearrangement links TRBV7-9 to TRBJ1-1; a weak D match, TRBD1 (5 bases). CDR3 size: 13 residues. V was cut by 10 bases and J by 1 base, with 13 bases left in between. Per the germline V gene, CDR1 is SEHNR and CDR2 is FQNEAQ (reference sequence). The DNA of the CDR3 is TGTGCCACTGACAGCTTACCGAACACTGAAGCTTTCTTT. Its translation is CATDSLPNTEAFF.

The rearrangement joins TRBV7-8 to TRBJ1-4; perhaps TRBD1 as D (5 bases). The germline CDR1 and CDR2 sequences are SGHVS and FQNEAQ. Trimming pared 3 bases from V and 7 bases from J, leaving 21 bases between. This CDR3 contains 17 residues. The CDR3 DNA follows: TGTGCCAGCAGCTTTCTCTCGGGTGGTGCGGGACCTGAAAAACTGTTTTTT. Its translation is CASSFLSGGAGPEKLFF.

The chain has TRBV6-4 and TRBJ2-3, with 16 bases that match TRBD2. Germline CDR1 is MRHNA and CDR2 is SNTAGT. J lost 6 bases, V lost 2 bases, and 2 bases had no gene match. This CDR3 has 16 residues. CDR3 DNA sequence: TGTGCCAGCAGTGACGGGACTAGCGGGGGGGTCGATACGCAGTATTTT. Amino acid sequence: CASSDGTSGGVDTQYF.

The chain employs TRBV30 and TRBJ1-6, with D possibly matching TRBD1 (5 bases). The CDR3 has 15 residues. CDR1 and CDR2 (germline): GTSNPN, SVGIG (reference sequence). V was trimmed by 2 bases and J by 1 base, leaving 9 bases between them. The CDR3 coding sequence is TGTGCCTGGAGTACAAGGGGTTCCTATAATTCACCCCTCCACTTT. Its translation: CAWSTRGSYNSPLHF.

This sequence joins TRBV2 and TRBJ2-3; 10 bases fit TRBD2. V was pared by 5 bases and J by 0 bases, with 8 bases of the junction left unmatched. The CDR3 runs to 17 residues. In germline, CDR1 is SNHLY, CDR2 FYNNEI. CDR3 DNA sequence: TGTGCCAGCAGTAGCCTGGTACTAGCGGGGAGCACAGATACGCAGTATTTT. Translation: CASSSLVLAGSTDTQYF.

The chain uses TRBV6-5 and TRBJ1-2, with D perhaps matching TRBD1 (5 bases). Between the trimmed V and J ends, which lost 7 bases and 4 bases, there was a span of 19 bases. Germline V lookup: CDR1 MNHEY, CDR2 SVGAGI. The CDR3 contains 15 residues. Written as DNA, the CDR3 is TGTGCCAGCACGAGTGGGGGGAGTGGTCGCTATGGCTACACCTTC. Protein: CASTSGGSGRYGYTF.

The chain is built from TRBV5-1 and TRBJ2-5; 14 positions agree with TRBD2. Germline CDR1 SGHRS, CDR2 YFSETQ. V lost 5 bases, J lost 1 base, and 4 bases stayed unmatched. The CDR3 covers 16 residues. In DNA form, the CDR3 reads TGCGCCAGCAGTCTAGGACTAGCGGGGGGCCAAGAGACCCAGTACTTC. Translating gives CASSLGLAGGQETQYF. Using reference TRBV5-1 and TRBJ2-5 for the parts outside the CDR3, the full variable domain is KAGVTQTPRYLIKTRGQQVTLSCSPISGHRSVSWYQQTPGQGLQFLFEYFSETQRNKGNFPGRFSGRQFSNSRSEMNVSTLELGDSALYLCASSLGLAGGQETQYFGPGTRLLVL.

The count of this clone is one. The gene calls are TRBV7-2 and TRBJ2-5; D may be TRBD1 (6 bases). Germline V gives CDR1 SGHTA, CDR2 FQGNSA. The CDR3 contains 13 residues. With 3 bases removed from V and 4 bases from J, the gap between germline ends came to 9 bases. This chain's CDR3 is CASSFQGRETQYF. The CDR3 region has the DNA TGTGCCAGCAGCTTTCAGGGGCGAGAGACCCAGTACTTC.

The J gene is TRBJ1-5, the V gene TRBV6-6; D call uncertain. The CDR3 has 12 residues. V dropped 2 bases and J dropped 5 bases, with 4 bases sitting between them. The germline CDR1 and CDR2 sequences are MNHNY and SVGAGI (reference sequence). This CDR3 is CASSYGDQPQHF. The CDR3 bases are TGTGCCAGCAGTTACGGAGATCAGCCCCAGCATTTT.

The count of this clone is one. V gene TRBV6-5 combines with J gene TRBJ1-5; TRBD1 is a possible D gene (5 bases). Germline V lookup: CDR1 MNHEY, CDR2 SVGAGI. Trimming left V 8 bases short and J 3 bases short, with 14 bases between. The CDR3 length is 14 residues. CDR3 region: CASGLGGDNQPQHF. CDR3 bases: TGTGCCAGCGGGCTGGGGGGTGACAATCAGCCCCAGCATTTT.

The chain joins TRBV18 to TRBJ1-1; 8 bases align to TRBD1. The V and J ends lost 3 bases and 5 bases, in that order; junction bases with no gene match: 5. Germline V gene sequence: CDR1 KGHSH, CDR2 LQKENI. The CDR3 is 14 residues long. CDR3 loop: CASSPDRVRTEAFF. In DNA, the CDR3 is TGTGCCAGCTCACCGGACAGGGTCCGAACTGAAGCTTTCTTT.

V is TRBV5-1 and J is TRBJ2-1, with 8 bases lining up with TRBD1. There are 13 residues in the CDR3. V was pared by 6 bases and J by 6 bases, with 5 bases of the junction left unmatched. Germline assignment: CDR1 SGHRS and CDR2 YFSETQ. The CDR3, as DNA: TGCGCCAGCAACCGAGACAGGGGCAATGAGCAGTTCTTC. It translates to CASNRDRGNEQFF.

V usage is TRBV24-1 and J usage is TRBJ2-3; TRBD2 matches at 8 bases. In germline, CDR1 is KGHDR, CDR2 SFDVKD. The CDR3 sequence is 16 residues long. Germline trimming cut 4 bases from V and 1 base from J; bases unmatched to any gene: 6. CDR3 protein: CATSDPRGAGTDTQYF. In DNA, the CDR3 is TGTGCCACCAGTGACCCGCGGGGGGCGGGCACAGATACGCAGTATTTT.

The genes are TRBV5-1 and TRBJ1-4; D not certain. This CDR3 has 16 residues. V lost 0 bases and J 0 bases, leaving 9 bases between the germline ends. Germline values: CDR1 SGHRS, CDR2 YFSETQ. The CDR3 DNA reads TGCGCCAGCAGCTTGGAGGGCGGGTCAACTAATGAAAAACTGTTTTTT. Protein product: CASSLEGGSTNEKLFF.